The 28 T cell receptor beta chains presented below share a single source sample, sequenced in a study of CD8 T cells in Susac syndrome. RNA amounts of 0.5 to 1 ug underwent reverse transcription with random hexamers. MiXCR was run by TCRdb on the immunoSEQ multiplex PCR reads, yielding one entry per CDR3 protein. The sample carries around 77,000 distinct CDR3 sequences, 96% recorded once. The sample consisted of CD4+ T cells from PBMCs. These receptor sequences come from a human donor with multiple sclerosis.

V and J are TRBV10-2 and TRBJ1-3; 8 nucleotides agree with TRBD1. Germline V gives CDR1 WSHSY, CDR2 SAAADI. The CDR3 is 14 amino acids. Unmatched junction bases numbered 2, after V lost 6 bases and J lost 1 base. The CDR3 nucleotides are TGCGCCAGCAGGAGGACAGGGTCTGGAAACACCATATATTTT. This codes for CASRRTGSGNTIYF.

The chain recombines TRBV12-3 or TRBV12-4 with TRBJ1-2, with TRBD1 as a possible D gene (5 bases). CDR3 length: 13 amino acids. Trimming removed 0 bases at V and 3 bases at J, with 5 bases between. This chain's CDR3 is CASSLAGDYGYTF. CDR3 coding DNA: TGTGCCAGCAGTTTAGCAGGGGACTATGGCTACACCTTC.

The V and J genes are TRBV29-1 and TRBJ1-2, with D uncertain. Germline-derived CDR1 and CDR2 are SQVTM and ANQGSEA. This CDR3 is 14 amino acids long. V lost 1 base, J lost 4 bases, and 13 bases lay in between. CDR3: CSVEGWDWGYGYTF. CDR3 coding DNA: TGCAGCGTTGAAGGTTGGGATTGGGGCTATGGCTACACCTTC.

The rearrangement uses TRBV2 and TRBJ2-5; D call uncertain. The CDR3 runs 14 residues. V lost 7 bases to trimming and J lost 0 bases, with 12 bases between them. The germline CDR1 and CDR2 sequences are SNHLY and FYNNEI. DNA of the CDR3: TGTGCCAGCAAGGCAGCCCAACACCAAGAGACCCAGTACTTC. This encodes CASKAAQHQETQYF.

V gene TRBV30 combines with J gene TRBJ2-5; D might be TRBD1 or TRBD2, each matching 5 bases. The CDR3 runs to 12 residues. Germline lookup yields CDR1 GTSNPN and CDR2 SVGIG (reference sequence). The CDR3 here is CARGKGSETQYF. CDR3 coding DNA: TGTGCTCGTGGGAAGGGGAGTGAGACCCAGTACTTC.

In DNA form, the CDR3 reads TGTGCCAGCAGCTTGGCGGGTGTAAGGGGCCATGAGCAGTTCTTC. Translation gives CASSLAGVRGHEQFF. V usage is TRBV5-4 and J usage is TRBJ2-1; a weak D match, TRBD1 (5 bases). CDR3 length: 15 residues. Germline CDR1 reads SGHNT; CDR2 reads YYREEE (reference sequence). The V gene lost 0 bases and the J gene lost 8 bases, with 15 bases spanning the gap.

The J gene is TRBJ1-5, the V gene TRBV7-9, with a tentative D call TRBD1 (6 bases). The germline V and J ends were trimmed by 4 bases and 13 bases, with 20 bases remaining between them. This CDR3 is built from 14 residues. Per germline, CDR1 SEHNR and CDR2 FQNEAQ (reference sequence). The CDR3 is CASSSSKGGTQQHF. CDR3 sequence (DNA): TGTGCCAGCAGCTCTAGCAAGGGGGGGACCCAGCAGCATTTT. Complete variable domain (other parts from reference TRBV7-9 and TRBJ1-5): DTGVSQNPRHKITKRGQNVTFRCDPISEHNRLYWYRQTLGQGPEFLTYFQNEAQLEKSRLLSDRFSAERPKGSFSTLEIQRTEQGDSAMYLCASSSSKGGTQQHFGDGTRLSIL.

In DNA, the CDR3 is TGCGCCAGCAGCTTTCAGGGGGAAACTTATGGCTACACCTTC. As protein: CASSFQGETYGYTF. This chain connects TRBV5-1 to TRBJ1-2; 7 bases are shared with TRBD1. The V gene end was trimmed by 2 bases and the J gene end by 5 bases; junction bases not matched to a gene: 6. The CDR3 has 14 residues. Germline values: CDR1 SGHRS, CDR2 YFSETQ.

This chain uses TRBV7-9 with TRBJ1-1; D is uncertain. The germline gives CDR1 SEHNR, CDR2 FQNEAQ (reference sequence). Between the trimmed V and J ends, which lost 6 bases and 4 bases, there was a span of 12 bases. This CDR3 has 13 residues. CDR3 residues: CASRSTVSTEAFF. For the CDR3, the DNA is TGTGCCAGCAGATCTACGGTCAGCACTGAAGCTTTCTTT.

This CDR3 reads CASSLDRGDEQYF. The CDR3 bases are TGTGCCAGCAGCTTAGATCGAGGAGACGAGCAGTACTTC. V gene TRBV11-2 combines with J gene TRBJ2-7; D remains ambiguous. CDR3 length: 13 amino acids. Germline V gene sequence: CDR1 SGHAT, CDR2 FQNNGV. V lost 0 bases and J lost 5, with 8 bases in between.

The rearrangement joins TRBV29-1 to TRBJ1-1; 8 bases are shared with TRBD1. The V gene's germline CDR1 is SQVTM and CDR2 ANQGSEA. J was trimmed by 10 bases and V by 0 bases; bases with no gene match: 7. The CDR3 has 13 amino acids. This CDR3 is CSVEDRGLRGAFF. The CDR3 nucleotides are TGCAGCGTTGAAGACAGGGGGCTAAGAGGAGCTTTCTTT.

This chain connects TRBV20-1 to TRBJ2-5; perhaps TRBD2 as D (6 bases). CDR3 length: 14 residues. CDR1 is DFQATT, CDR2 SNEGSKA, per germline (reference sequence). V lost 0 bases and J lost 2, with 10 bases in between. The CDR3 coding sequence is TGCAGTGCTAGAGATGGGCGGGGTCAAGAGACCCAGTACTTC. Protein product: CSARDGRGQETQYF.

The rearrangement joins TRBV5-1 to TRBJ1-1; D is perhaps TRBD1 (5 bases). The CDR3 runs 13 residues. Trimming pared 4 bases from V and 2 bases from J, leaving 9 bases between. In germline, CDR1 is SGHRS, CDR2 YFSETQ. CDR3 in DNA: TGCGCCAGCAGCCGTGACAGCAACACTGAAGCTTTCTTT. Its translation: CASSRDSNTEAFF.

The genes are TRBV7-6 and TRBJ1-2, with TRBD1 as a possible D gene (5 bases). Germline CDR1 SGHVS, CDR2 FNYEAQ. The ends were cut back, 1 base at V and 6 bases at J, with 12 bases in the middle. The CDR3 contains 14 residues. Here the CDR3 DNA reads TGTGCCAGCAGCTTAGGTGGGACGGGGGATGGCTACACCTTC. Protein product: CASSLGGTGDGYTF. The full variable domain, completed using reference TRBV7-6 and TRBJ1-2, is GAGVSQSPRYKVTKRGQDVALRCDPISGHVSLYWYRQALGQGPEFLTYFNYEAQQDKSGLPNDRFSAERPEGSISTLTIQRTEQRDSAMYRCASSLGGTGDGYTFGSGTRLTVV.

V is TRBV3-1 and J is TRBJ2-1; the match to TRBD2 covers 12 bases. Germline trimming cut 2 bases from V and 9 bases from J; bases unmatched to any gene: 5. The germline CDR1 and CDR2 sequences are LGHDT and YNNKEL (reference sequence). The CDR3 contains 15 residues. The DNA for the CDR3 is TGTGCCAGCAGCCAATTACTAGCGGGGGGATTTGAGCAGTTCTTC. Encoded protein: CASSQLLAGGFEQFF.

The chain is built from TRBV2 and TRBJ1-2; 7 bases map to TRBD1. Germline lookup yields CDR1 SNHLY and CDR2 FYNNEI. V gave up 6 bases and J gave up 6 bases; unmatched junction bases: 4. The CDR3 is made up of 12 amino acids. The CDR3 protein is CASSSTGDGYTF. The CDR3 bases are TGTGCCAGCAGCTCCACAGGGGATGGCTACACCTTC.

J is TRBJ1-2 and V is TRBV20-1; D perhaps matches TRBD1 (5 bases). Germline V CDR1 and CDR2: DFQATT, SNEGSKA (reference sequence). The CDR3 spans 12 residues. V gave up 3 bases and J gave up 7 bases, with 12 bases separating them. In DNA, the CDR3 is TGCAGTGCTAGTAGAGGGGACGCTGGCTACACCTTC. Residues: CSASRGDAGYTF.

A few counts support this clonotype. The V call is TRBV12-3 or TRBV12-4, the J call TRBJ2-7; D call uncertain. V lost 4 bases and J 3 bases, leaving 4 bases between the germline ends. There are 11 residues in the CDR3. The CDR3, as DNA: TGTGCCAGCAGTTCATACTACGAGCAGTACTTC. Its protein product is CASSSYYEQYF.

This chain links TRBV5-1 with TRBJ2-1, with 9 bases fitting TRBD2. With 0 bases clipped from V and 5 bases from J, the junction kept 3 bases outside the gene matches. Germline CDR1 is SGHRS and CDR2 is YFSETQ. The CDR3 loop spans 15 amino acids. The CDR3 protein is CASSLASGANNEQFF. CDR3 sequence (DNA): TGCGCCAGCAGCTTGGCTAGCGGGGCCAACAATGAGCAGTTCTTC.

CDR3 amino acids: CASSVGLGPGYNEQFF. CDR3 DNA: TGTGCCAGCAGCGTAGGGCTGGGGCCGGGGTACAATGAGCAGTTCTTC. The J gene is TRBJ2-1, the V gene TRBV9; perhaps D is TRBD1 or TRBD2 (5 bases each). The germline V gene has CDR1 SGDLS and CDR2 YYNGEE. The CDR3 runs 16 residues. With 0 bases removed from V and 4 bases from J, the gap between germline ends came to 14 bases.

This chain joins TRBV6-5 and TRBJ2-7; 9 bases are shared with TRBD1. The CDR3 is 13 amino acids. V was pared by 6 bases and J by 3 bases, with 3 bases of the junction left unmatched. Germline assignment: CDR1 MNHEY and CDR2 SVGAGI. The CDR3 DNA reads TGTGCCAGCAGATCGGGACAGGGCTACGAGCAGTACTTC. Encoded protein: CASRSGQGYEQYF.

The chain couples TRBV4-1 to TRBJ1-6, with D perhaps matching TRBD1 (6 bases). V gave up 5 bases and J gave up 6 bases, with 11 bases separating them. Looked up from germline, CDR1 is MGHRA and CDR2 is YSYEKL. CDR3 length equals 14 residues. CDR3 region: CASSITGSNSPLHF. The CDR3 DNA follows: TGCGCCAGCAGCATTACAGGGTCTAATTCACCCCTCCACTTT.

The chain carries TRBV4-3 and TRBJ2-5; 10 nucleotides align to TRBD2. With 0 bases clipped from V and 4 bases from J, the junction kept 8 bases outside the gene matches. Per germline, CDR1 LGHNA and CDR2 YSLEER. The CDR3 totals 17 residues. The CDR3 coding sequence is TGCGCCAGCAGCCAAGATAGTTCTAGCGGGGGTGGAGAGACCCAGTACTTC. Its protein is CASSQDSSSGGGETQYF.

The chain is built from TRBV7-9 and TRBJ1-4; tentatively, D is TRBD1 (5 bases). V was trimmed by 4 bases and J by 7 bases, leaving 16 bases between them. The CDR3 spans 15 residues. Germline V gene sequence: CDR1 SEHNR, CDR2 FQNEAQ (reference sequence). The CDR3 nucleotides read TGTGCCAGCAGCTCGGAGCAGGGCGAGACTGAAAAACTGTTTTTT. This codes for CASSSEQGETEKLFF.

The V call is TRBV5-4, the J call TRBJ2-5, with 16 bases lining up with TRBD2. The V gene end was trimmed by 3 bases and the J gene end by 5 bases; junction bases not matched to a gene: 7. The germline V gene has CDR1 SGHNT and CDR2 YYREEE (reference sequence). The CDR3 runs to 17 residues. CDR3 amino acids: CASSSGTSGGAVETQYF. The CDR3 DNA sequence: TGTGCCAGCAGCTCGGGGACTAGCGGGGGGGCCGTTGAGACCCAGTACTTC.

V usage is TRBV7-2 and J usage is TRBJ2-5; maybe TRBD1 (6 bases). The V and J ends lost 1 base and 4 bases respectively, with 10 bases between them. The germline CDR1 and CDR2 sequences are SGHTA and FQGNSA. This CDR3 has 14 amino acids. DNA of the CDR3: TGTGCCAGCAGCTTAGGGGGGCAGGGAGAGACCCAGTACTTC. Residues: CASSLGGQGETQYF.

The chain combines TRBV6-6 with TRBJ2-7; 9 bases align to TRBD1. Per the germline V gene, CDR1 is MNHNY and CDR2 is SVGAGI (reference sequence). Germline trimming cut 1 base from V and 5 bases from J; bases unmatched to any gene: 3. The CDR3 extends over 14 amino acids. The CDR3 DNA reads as TGTGCCAGCAGTTACTTTGACAGGGGGGACGAGCAGTACTTC. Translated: CASSYFDRGDEQYF.

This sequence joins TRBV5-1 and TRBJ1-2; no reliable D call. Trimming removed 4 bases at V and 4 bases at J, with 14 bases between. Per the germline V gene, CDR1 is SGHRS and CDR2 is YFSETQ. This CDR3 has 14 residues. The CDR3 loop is CASSPMGAGYGYTF. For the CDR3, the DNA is TGCGCCAGCAGCCCAATGGGAGCCGGCTATGGCTACACCTTC.